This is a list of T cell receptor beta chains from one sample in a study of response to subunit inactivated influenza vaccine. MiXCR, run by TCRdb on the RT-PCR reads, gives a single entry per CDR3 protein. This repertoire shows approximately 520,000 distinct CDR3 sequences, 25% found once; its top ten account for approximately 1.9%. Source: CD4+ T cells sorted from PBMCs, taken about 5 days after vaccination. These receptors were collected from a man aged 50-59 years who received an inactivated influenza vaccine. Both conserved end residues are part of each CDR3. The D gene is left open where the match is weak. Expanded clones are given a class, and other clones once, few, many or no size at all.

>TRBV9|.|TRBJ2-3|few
TGTGCCAGCAGCGTAGCCGTCACTGGCGGCACAGATACGCAGTATTTT
CASSVAVTGGTDTQYF
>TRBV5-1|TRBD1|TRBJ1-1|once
TGCGCCAGCAGCCCCTCGACAGGGGAATACACTGAAGCTCTCTTT
CASSPSTGEYTEALF
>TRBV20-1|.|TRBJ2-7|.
TGCAGTGCTAGCTTTCCAGCACCGCCCTACGAGCAGTACTTC
CSASFPAPPYEQYF
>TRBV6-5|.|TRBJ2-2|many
TGTGCCAGCACCCAACAGGCCCGGTTGGGCGGGGAGCTGTTTTTT
CASTQQARLGGELFF
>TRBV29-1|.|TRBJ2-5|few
TGCAGCGTTGCGCGGCAGCAAGAGGGGACCCAGTACTTC
CSVARQQEGTQYF
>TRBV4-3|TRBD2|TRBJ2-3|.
TGCGCCAGCAGCCAGGGAGCTAGCGGAGCCGATACGCAGTATTTT
CASSQGASGADTQYF
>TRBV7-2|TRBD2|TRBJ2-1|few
TGTGCCAGCAGCGTTTTAGCGGGAGGGCCGCCCAATGAGCAGTTCTTC
CASSVLAGGPPNEQFF
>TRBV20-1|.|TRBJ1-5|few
TGCAGTGCTAGCGGGCCGTCCCCCGTCCCGACCCAGCATTTT
CSASGPSPVPTQHF
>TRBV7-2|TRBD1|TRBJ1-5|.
TGTGCCAGCAGACCTGGGACAGGCAATCAGCCCCAGCATTTT
CASRPGTGNQPQHF
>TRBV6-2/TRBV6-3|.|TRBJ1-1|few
TGTGCCAGCAGTTACTCGCACTCTGAAGCTTTCTTT
CASSYSHSEAFF
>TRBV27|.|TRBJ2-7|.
TGTGCCAGCAGTTTATATCGGGGAGAGAAGTACTTC
CASSLYRGEKYF
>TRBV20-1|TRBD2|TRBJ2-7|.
TGCAGTGCTAGCGGAGCGGGAGTCCCCTACGAGCAGTACTTC
CSASGAGVPYEQYF
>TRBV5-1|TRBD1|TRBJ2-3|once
TGCGCCAGCAGCTTGGTCAGGGGGCCTACAGATACGCAGTATTTT
CASSLVRGPTDTQYF
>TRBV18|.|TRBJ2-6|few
TGTGCCAGCTCACCAGGGAGAGGGTCTGGGGCCAACGTCCTGACTTTC
CASSPGRGSGANVLTF
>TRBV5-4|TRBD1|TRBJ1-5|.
TGTGCCAGCAGCTTGACTACAGGGGATGGCAATCAGCCCCAGCATTTT
CASSLTTGDGNQPQHF
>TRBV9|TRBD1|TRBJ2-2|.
TGTGCCAGCAGCGAGGACAGGCCGAACACCGGGGAGCTGTTTTTT
CASSEDRPNTGELFF
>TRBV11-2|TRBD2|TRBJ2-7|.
TGTGCCAGCAGCTCCTCCCAACTAGCGGGAGTAAAGGAGCAGTACTTC
CASSSSQLAGVKEQYF
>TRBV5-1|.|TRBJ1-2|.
TGCGCCAGCAGCTTGGCCCCCTCCTATGGCTACACCTTC
CASSLAPSYGYTF
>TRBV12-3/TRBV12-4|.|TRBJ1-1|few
TGTGCCAGCAGGCTAAGTAGAGGGAGCACTGAAGCTTTCTTT
CASRLSRGSTEAFF
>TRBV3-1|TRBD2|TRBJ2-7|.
TGTGCCAGCAGCCAAGATGCGGCTAGCGGTGGACTGTACTTC
CASSQDAASGGLYF
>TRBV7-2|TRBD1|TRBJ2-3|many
TGTGCCAGCAGCTGGACAGGTAGCACAGATACGCAGTATTTT
CASSWTGSTDTQYF
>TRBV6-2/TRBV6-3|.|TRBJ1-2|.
TGTGCCAGCAGTTACAGCCAGGGACTAGTCTACACCTTC
CASSYSQGLVYTF
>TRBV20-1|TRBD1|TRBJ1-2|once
TGCAGTTTGGACAGGCGTGACTATGGCTACACCTTC
CSLDRRDYGYTF
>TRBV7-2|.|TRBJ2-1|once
TGTGCCAGCAGCTTTCAAACCGGGACGGCCTCGGATGAGCAGTTCTTC
CASSFQTGTASDEQFF
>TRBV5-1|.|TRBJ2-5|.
TGCGCCAGCAGCTTGTGGAGGGGAAGAGGTGAGACCCAGTACTTC
CASSLWRGRGETQYF
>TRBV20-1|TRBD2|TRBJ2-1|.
TGCAGTGCTAGATCCACTCCTTTCATTACTAGCGGAGTTTACAATGAGCAGTTCTTC
CSARSTPFITSGVYNEQFF
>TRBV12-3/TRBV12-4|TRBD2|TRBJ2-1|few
TGTGCCAGCAGCAGGCCCGGGACTAGCGAGTTCTTC
CASSRPGTSEFF
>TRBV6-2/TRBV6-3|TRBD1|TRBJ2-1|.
TGTGCCAGCAGTACGGAGCCTAGGGGGCTATCCCCCTACAATGAGCAGTTCTTC
CASSTEPRGLSPYNEQFF
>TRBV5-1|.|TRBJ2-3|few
TGCGCCAGCAGTAAAACAGGAAGCACAGATACGCAGTATTTT
CASSKTGSTDTQYF
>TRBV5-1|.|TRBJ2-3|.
TGCGCCAGCAGTTTAGCGTTCCTCACAGATACGCAGTATTTT
CASSLAFLTDTQYF
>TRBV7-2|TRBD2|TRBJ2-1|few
TGTGCCAGCAGCTTAAGCGGGGGCCCCAATGAGCAGTTCTTC
CASSLSGGPNEQFF
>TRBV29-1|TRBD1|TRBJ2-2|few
TGCAGCGGATATGACAGGGGGCAAGGCGGGGAGCTGTTTTTT
CSGYDRGQGGELFF
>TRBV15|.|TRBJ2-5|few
TGTGCCACCAGCAGCCCGTTCGGGACCCAGTACTTC
CATSSPFGTQYF
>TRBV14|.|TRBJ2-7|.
TGTGCCAGCAGCCAAGCCGGGACAGCGGGCGAGCAGTACTTC
CASSQAGTAGEQYF
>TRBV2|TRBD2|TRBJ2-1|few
TGTGCCAGCAGGAAGCGGGGGGCCCTTGACAATGAGCAGTTCTTC
CASRKRGALDNEQFF
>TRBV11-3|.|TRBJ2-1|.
TGTGCCAGCAGCTTACTCGGGAGAGAGTACAATGAGCAGTTCTTC
CASSLLGREYNEQFF
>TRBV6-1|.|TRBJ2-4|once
TGTGCCAGGAAACCCCGGGAGTTAGCCAAAAACATTCAGTACTTC
CARKPRELAKNIQYF
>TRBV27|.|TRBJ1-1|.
TGTGCCAGCAGTTCTGGATCGAGGGAGGCTTTCTTT
CASSSGSREAFF
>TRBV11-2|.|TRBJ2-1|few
TGTGCCAGCAGCGCAGAGGGCGGAGAGCAGTTCTTC
CASSAEGGEQFF
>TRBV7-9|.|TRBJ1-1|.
TGTGCCAGCAGTTTTATTTCCGGGACGGCTTCCGAAGCTTTCTTT
CASSFISGTASEAFF
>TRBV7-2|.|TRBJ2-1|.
TGTGCCAGCAGCCCAAGGGGCGCTGTCCCACCGTTCTTC
CASSPRGAVPPFF
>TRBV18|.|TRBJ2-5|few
TGTGCCAGCTCACCAACACTGGAAGAGACCCAGTACTTC
CASSPTLEETQYF